Listed here is a single TCR beta chain. Per the authors' pipeline: Researchers report that nucleated cell counts were estimated from reference gene primer amplification. Measured with immunoSEQ multiplex PCR; TCRdb has only the in-frame clones, and not every one. V and J calls plus clone size are reproduced from that table; the DNA served to infer D and trimming. Found here are more than 50,000 clones, almost 90% of them singletons; the top ten hold 10% to 15%. This sample is drawn from a study of blood T cell repertoires in COVID-19. Study overall: The analysed material was cDNA or gDNA that came from T cells, B-cell-depleted T cells, or PBMCs.

The CDR3 is 15 residues long. CDR1 MNHEY and CDR2 SVGAGI come from the germline V gene. V was clipped by 8 bases and J by 2 bases; unmatched bases: 7. Sample: peripheral blood. The chain is built from TRBV6-5 and TRBJ2-1, with TRBD2 identical over 9 bases. This sequence originates from a man aged 55 to 70 with active COVID-19. The CDR3 is CASSEREAPYNEQFF. The CDR3 bases are TGTGCCAGCTCCGAGCGGGAGGCCCCCTACAATGAGCAGTTCTTC.